The next 28 T cell receptor beta chains were all read from a single sample in a study of cytomegalovirus exposure and HLA in healthy donors. The PCR contained 60 Vbeta and 13 Jbeta primers. The protocol was immunoSEQ multiplex PCR, while the TCRdb copy is restricted to in-frame clones and leaves out a portion. The repertoire consists of roughly 180,000 clones, with 82% occurring once and the leading ten covering approximately 1.6%. Sequenced sample: PBMCs. These TCRs come from a male donor in good health and CMV-seronegative.

The rearrangement uses TRBV18 and TRBJ2-7; 9 nucleotides line up with TRBD1. CDR1 KGHSH and CDR2 LQKENI come from the germline V gene. The CDR3 consists of 19 residues. After removal of 3 bases from V and 1 base from J, the junction contained 16 bases not matched to a gene. DNA for the CDR3: TGTGCCAGCTCACCCCTGTTTCGTGCGGGACAGGGAATGTCCTACGAGCAGTACTTC. Protein product: CASSPLFRAGQGMSYEQYF. Combining the CDR3 with reference TRBV18 and TRBJ2-7 gives the whole variable domain NAGVMQNPRHLVRRRGQEARLRCSPMKGHSHVYWYRQLPEEGLKFMVYLQKENIIDESGMPKERFSAEFPKEGPSILRIQQVVRGDSAAYFCASSPLFRAGQGMSYEQYFGPGTRLTVT.

The V call is TRBV18, the J call TRBJ2-3; D unclear. CDR1 KGHSH and CDR2 LQKENI come from the germline V gene. The V end was cut by 0 bases, the J end by 4 bases, with 5 bases between. The CDR3 consists of 13 residues. As DNA, the CDR3 is TGTGCCAGCTCACCACCAGCCCCAGATACGCAGTATTTT. It specifies CASSPPAPDTQYF.

The V and J genes are TRBV28 and TRBJ1-1; no clear D gene. CDR1 is MDHEN, CDR2 SYDVKM, per germline. Trimming took off 3 bases at V and 5 bases at J, with 16 bases between the two ends. This CDR3 region has 15 residues. The CDR3 bases are TGTGCCAGCAGTTTGAAGTCCCCAGGAGGAACTGAAGCTTTCTTT. Residues: CASSLKSPGGTEAFF.

The J gene is TRBJ1-2, the V gene TRBV2; 7 bases align to TRBD1. V trimming: 6 bases; J trimming: 2 bases; junction bases outside the gene matches: 6. CDR3 length: 14 amino acids. Germline V gene lookup returns CDR1 SNHLY and CDR2 FYNNEI. Here the CDR3 reads CASRTGQSNYGYTF. CDR3 nucleotide sequence: TGTGCCAGCAGGACGGGACAGAGCAACTATGGCTACACCTTC.

The chain employs TRBV28 and TRBJ1-4, with 7 bases lining up with TRBD1. There are 16 residues in the CDR3. Germline lookup yields CDR1 MDHEN and CDR2 SYDVKM. V gave up 3 bases and J gave up 5 bases; unmatched junction bases: 9. The CDR3 spells CASSFGTATRNEKLFF. CDR3 DNA: TGTGCCAGCAGTTTTGGGACAGCAACCCGAAATGAAAAACTGTTTTTT.

This rearrangement joins TRBV2 to TRBJ1-6; weak D call: TRBD1 (5 bases). Deletions cut 8 bases from V and 10 bases from J, with 12 bases between. CDR3 size: 12 residues. The germline V gene encodes CDR1 SNHLY and CDR2 FYNNEI. This chain's CDR3 is CASSTGGSPLHF. The CDR3, as DNA: TGTGCCAGCTCGACCGGGGGGTCACCCCTCCACTTT.

The chain combines TRBV6-5 with TRBJ1-4, with D possibly TRBD1 on 6 matching bases. Looked up from germline, CDR1 is MNHEY and CDR2 is SVGAGI. The CDR3 is made up of 14 amino acids. Between the trimmed V and J ends, which lost 6 bases and 7 bases, there was a span of 15 bases. The CDR3 sequence is CASRRQALGEKLFF. CDR3 nucleotides: TGTGCCAGCAGACGACAGGCGCTCGGTGAAAAACTGTTTTTT.

V gene TRBV16 combines with J gene TRBJ2-7, with D possibly TRBD2 on 5 matching bases. The V end lost 5 bases, the J end lost 5 bases, and 13 bases lay between the germline ends. The CDR3 length is 13 residues. Germline V gene sequence: CDR1 KGHSY, CDR2 FQNENV. CDR3 amino acids: CASSDPGKNEQYF. DNA of the CDR3: TGTGCCAGCAGCGATCCCGGGAAGAACGAGCAGTACTTC. Full variable domain (outside the CDR3, taken from reference TRBV16 and TRBJ2-7): GEEVAQTPKHLVRGEGQKAKLYCAPIKGHSYVFWYQQVLKNEFKFLISFQNENVFDETGMPKERFSAKCLPNSPCSLEIQATKLEDSAVYFCASSDPGKNEQYFGPGTRLTVT.

The CDR3 DNA is TGTGCCAGCAAAGACAGGATCAATCAGCCCCAGCATTTT. It encodes CASKDRINQPQHF. The gene calls are TRBV6-1 and TRBJ1-5, with D tentatively TRBD1 (6 bases). The germline CDR1 and CDR2 sequences are MNHNS and SASEGT. Trimming pared 7 bases from V and 3 bases from J, leaving 10 bases between. The CDR3 has 13 residues.

V and J are TRBV6-5 and TRBJ1-3, with D uncertain. Germline CDR1 reads MNHEY; CDR2 reads SVGAGI. Trimming cost V 6 bases and J 1 base, with 13 bases left between them. The CDR3 spans 15 residues. CDR3 loop: CASSYVVLSGNTIYF. The CDR3 region has the DNA TGTGCCAGCAGCTACGTCGTGCTATCTGGAAACACCATATATTTT.

The chain links TRBV4-3 to TRBJ2-7; 8 bases line up with TRBD1. Germline values: CDR1 LGHNA, CDR2 YSLEER. V dropped 0 bases and J dropped 3; count of bases not matched to a gene: 1. The CDR3 has 14 residues. The CDR3 loop reads CASSQEQGVYEQYF. CDR3 DNA: TGCGCCAGCAGCCAAGAACAGGGGGTCTACGAGCAGTACTTC.

This clone was counted once. The J gene is TRBJ2-2, the V gene TRBV5-4; TRBD2 matches 13 bases. Germline V gene sequence: CDR1 SGHNT, CDR2 YYREEE (reference sequence). V was clipped by 4 bases and J by 1 base; unmatched bases: 7. The CDR3 extends over 18 amino acids. The CDR3 protein is CASSHKRTSGGNTGELFF. The CDR3 bases are TGTGCCAGCAGCCACAAACGGACTAGCGGGGGGAACACCGGGGAGCTGTTTTTT.

CDR3 bases: TGTGCAAGCCGTCCGGGACAGGGGGCAAAGGAGCAGTTCTTC. Its protein product is CASRPGQGAKEQFF. This rearrangement joins TRBV7-3 to TRBJ2-1, with 12 bases fitting TRBD1. CDR3 length equals 14 residues. Germline V gene data show CDR1 as SGHTA and CDR2 as FQGTGA.

This clone was picked up a small number of times. This chain links TRBV9 with TRBJ1-4; D is possibly TRBD1 (5 bases). The V gene lost 0 bases and the J gene lost 4 bases, with 10 bases spanning the gap. Germline V lookup: CDR1 SGDLS, CDR2 YYNGEE. The CDR3 runs to 15 residues. This CDR3 reads CASSVASGLNEKLFF. The CDR3 DNA reads as TGTGCCAGCAGCGTAGCTTCAGGGCTTAATGAAAAACTGTTTTTT.

V and J are TRBV28 and TRBJ1-5; the D is unclear. The CDR3 loop spans 14 amino acids. Germline CDR1 reads MDHEN; CDR2 reads SYDVKM. Trimming removed 8 bases from V and 0 bases from J, with 11 bases in between. The CDR3 DNA reads as TGTGCCAGCGGAGGTACCTATAGCAATCAGCCCCAGCATTTT. Amino acids: CASGGTYSNQPQHF.

The J gene is TRBJ2-7, the V gene TRBV7-2; TRBD2 matches 7 bases. V lost 2 bases to trimming and J lost 3 bases; unmatched junction nucleotides: 10. CDR1 is SGHTA, CDR2 FQGNSA, per germline. The CDR3 consists of 16 residues. The CDR3 sequence is CASSLSAGAWVYEQYF. The CDR3 DNA follows: TGTGCCAGCAGCTTATCGGCGGGAGCCTGGGTCTACGAGCAGTACTTC. The full variable domain, completed using reference TRBV7-2 and TRBJ2-7, is GAGVSQSPSNKVTEKGKDVELRCDPISGHTALYWYRQSLGQGLEFLIYFQGNSAPDKSGLPSDRFSAERTGGSVSTLTIQRTQQEDSAVYLCASSLSAGAWVYEQYFGPGTRLTVT.

The chain recombines TRBV19 with TRBJ1-1; D possibly corresponds to TRBD1 (5 bases). This CDR3 contains 16 residues. From germline, CDR1 is LNHDA and CDR2 SQIVND (reference sequence). V was shortened by 2 bases and J by 0 bases, with 13 bases between the two germline ends. The CDR3 is CASSIISPGMNTEAFF. CDR3 sequence (DNA): TGTGCCAGTAGTATAATCAGTCCAGGGATGAACACTGAAGCTTTCTTT.

The chain recombines TRBV6-6 with TRBJ2-4; tentatively, D is TRBD2 (5 bases). Trimming left V 6 bases short and J 0 bases short, with 15 bases between. CDR1 and CDR2 from the germline V gene are MNHNY and SVGAGI (reference sequence). This CDR3 is built from 16 residues. CDR3 loop: CASSPRTGLAKNIQYF. The CDR3 nucleotides are TGTGCCAGCAGCCCTCGGACGGGGTTAGCCAAAAACATTCAGTACTTC.

CDR3 DNA: TGTGCCAGCAGCTTAACGATGGGCAGTGAAGCTTTCTTT. It specifies CASSLTMGSEAFF. J is TRBJ1-1 and V is TRBV7-9; D is unresolved. The germline CDR1 and CDR2 sequences are SEHNR and FQNEAQ (reference sequence). The CDR3 is 13 residues long. Trimming took off 2 bases at V and 7 bases at J, with 11 bases between the two ends.

CDR3 in DNA: TGTGCCAGCAGTGACCCGTCGGGCACAGATACGCAGTATTTT. It encodes CASSDPSGTDTQYF. This sequence joins TRBV2 and TRBJ2-3; unclear D gene. V was clipped by 3 bases and J by 1 base, with 8 bases between them. CDR3 length: 14 residues. The germline gives CDR1 SNHLY, CDR2 FYNNEI.

V gene TRBV5-5 combines with J gene TRBJ1-2; 8 bases map to TRBD1. Losses at the gene ends were 5 bases for V and 4 bases for J; bases not matched to a gene: 4. The germline CDR1 and CDR2 sequences are SGHKS and YYEKEE (reference sequence). The CDR3 length is 13 residues. The CDR3 nucleotides read TGTGCCAGCAGTAGACAGGGGACCTATGGCTACACCTTC. Translated, it gives CASSRQGTYGYTF. Looking up the rest from reference TRBV5-5 and TRBJ1-2 gives the full variable domain: DAGVTQSPTHLIKTRGQQVTLRCSPISGHKSVSWYQQVLGQGPQFIFQYYEKEERGRGNFPDRFSARQFPNYSSELNVNALLLGDSALYLCASSRQGTYGYTFGSGTRLTVV.

V gene TRBV5-4 combines with J gene TRBJ1-1; TRBD1 agrees at 7 bases. Germline-derived CDR1 and CDR2 are SGHNT and YYREEE (reference sequence). Unmatched junction bases numbered 4, after V lost 0 bases and J lost 8 bases. This CDR3 spans 13 amino acids. DNA of the CDR3: TGTGCCAGCAGCTTGGAGGGGGCGGGCGAAGCTTTCTTT. It encodes CASSLEGAGEAFF.

The chain has TRBV4-3 and TRBJ1-5; unclear D gene. The CDR3 contains 13 residues. The V gene's germline CDR1 is LGHNA and CDR2 YSLEER. V was trimmed by 0 bases and J by 4 bases, leaving 4 bases between them. The CDR3, as DNA: TGCGCCAGCAGCCAAGATTTAAATCAGCCCCAGCATTTT. This sequence encodes CASSQDLNQPQHF.

The chain is built from TRBV28 and TRBJ2-6; possibly TRBD1 for D (5 bases). The germline gives CDR1 MDHEN, CDR2 SYDVKM. V was shortened by 3 bases and J by 2 bases, with 8 bases between the two germline ends. This CDR3 contains 15 residues. The CDR3 spells CASSLSGPGANVLTF. The CDR3, as DNA: TGTGCCAGCAGTTTGTCAGGGCCTGGGGCCAACGTCCTGACTTTC.

The CDR3 DNA reads TGTGCCAGCAGTGAGGTAGCTGTGCCCCAGTACTTC. Its protein is CASSEVAVPQYF. The chain has TRBV6-1 and TRBJ2-5, with D uncertain. The V and J ends lost 3 bases and 9 bases respectively, with 11 bases between them. The CDR3 is 12 residues long. Germline CDR1 is MNHNS and CDR2 is SASEGT.

This chain uses TRBV4-3 with TRBJ2-1; the D is unclear. This CDR3 contains 15 residues. V was clipped by 0 bases and J by 6 bases, with 12 bases between them. Germline V gene sequence: CDR1 LGHNA, CDR2 YSLEER. The CDR3 spells CASSQETIHPNEQFF. The CDR3 DNA is TGCGCCAGCAGCCAAGAAACAATTCACCCCAATGAGCAGTTCTTC.

V and J are TRBV4-2 and TRBJ1-4; 7 bases match TRBD1. Germline CDR1 is LGHNA and CDR2 is YNFKEQ. V dropped 1 base and J dropped 6; count of bases not matched to a gene: 2. CDR3 length equals 14 residues. The CDR3, as DNA: TGTGCCAGCAGCCAAGGGCAGGGGGATGAAAAACTGTTTTTT. This sequence encodes CASSQGQGDEKLFF.

This chain connects TRBV7-3 to TRBJ1-1; no clear D gene. Trimming stripped 2 bases from V and 3 bases from J, with 7 bases between. The germline CDR1 and CDR2 sequences are SGHTA and FQGTGA. The CDR3 loop spans 13 amino acids. The CDR3 sequence: CASSLLRDTEAFF. For the CDR3, the DNA is TGTGCCAGCAGCTTACTACGGGACACTGAAGCTTTCTTT.